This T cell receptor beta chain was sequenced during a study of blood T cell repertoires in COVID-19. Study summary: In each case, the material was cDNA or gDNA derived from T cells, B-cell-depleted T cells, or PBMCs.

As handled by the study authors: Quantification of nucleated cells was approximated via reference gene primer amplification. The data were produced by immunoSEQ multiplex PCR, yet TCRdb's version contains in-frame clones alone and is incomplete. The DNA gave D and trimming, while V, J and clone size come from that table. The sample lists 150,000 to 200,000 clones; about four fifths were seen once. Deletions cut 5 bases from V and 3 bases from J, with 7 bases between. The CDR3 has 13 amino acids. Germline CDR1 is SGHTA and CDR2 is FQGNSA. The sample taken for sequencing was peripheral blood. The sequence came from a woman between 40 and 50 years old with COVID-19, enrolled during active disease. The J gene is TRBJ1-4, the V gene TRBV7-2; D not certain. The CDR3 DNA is TGTGCCAGCAGCCGGGGTGCTAATGAAAAACTGTTTTTT. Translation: CASSRGANEKLFF.